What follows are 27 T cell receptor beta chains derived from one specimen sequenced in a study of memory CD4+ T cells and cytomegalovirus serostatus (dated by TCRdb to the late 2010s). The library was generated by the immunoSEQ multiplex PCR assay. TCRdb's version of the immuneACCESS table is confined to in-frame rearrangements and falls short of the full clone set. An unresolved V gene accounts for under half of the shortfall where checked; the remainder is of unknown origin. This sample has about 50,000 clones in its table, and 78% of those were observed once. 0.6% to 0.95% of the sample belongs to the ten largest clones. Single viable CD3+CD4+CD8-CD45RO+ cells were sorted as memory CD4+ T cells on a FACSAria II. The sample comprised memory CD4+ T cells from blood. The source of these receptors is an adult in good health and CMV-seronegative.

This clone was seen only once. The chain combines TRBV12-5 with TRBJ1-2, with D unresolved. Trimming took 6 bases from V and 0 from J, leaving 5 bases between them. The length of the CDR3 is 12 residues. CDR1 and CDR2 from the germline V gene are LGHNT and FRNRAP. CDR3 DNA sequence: TGTGCTAGTGGCCATCCTAACTATGGCTACACCTTC. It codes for CASGHPNYGYTF.

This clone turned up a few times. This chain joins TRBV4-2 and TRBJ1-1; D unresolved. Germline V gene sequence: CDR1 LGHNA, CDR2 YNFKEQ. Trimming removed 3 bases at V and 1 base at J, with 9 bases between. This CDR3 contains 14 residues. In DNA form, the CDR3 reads TGTGCCAGCAGCCAGGTGGGAGCGAACACTGAAGCTTTCTTT. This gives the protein CASSQVGANTEAFF.

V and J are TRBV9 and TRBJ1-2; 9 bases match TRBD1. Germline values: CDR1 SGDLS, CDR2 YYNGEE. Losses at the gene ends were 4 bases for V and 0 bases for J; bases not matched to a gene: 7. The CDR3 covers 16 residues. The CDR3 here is CASSPTGQGTNYGYTF. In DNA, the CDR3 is TGTGCCAGCAGCCCTACCGGACAGGGGACTAACTATGGCTACACCTTC.

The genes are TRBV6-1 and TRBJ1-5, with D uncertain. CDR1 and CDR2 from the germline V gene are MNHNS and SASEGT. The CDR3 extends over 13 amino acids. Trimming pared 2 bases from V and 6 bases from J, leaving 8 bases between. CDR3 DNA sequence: TGTGCCAGCAGTGAATTCTTCGGTCAGCCCCAGCATTTT. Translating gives CASSEFFGQPQHF.

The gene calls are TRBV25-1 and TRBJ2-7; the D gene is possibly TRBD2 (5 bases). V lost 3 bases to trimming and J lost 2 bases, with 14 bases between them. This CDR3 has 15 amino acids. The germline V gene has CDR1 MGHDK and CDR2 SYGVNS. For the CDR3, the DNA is TGTGCCAGCAGTGACCACCATGGAGGCGCCTACGAGCAGTACTTC. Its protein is CASSDHHGGAYEQYF.

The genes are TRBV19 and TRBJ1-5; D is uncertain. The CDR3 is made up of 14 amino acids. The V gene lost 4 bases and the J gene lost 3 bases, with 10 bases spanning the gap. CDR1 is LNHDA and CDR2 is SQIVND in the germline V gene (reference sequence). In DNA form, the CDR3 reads TGTGCCAGTAGTAAGGCTGATACCAATCAGCCCCAGCATTTT. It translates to CASSKADTNQPQHF.

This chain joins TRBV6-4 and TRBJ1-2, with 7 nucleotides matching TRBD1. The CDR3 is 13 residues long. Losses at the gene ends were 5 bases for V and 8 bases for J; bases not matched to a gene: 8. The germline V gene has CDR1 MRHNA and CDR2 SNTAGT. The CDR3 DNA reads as TGTGCCAGCAGTAAAACAGGGGCAAGAGGCTACACCTTC. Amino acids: CASSKTGARGYTF.

The CDR3 loop reads CASSEALQRANNEQFF. DNA for the CDR3: TGTGCCAGCAGTGAAGCGCTTCAGCGGGCGAACAATGAGCAGTTCTTC. The chain is built from TRBV6-1 and TRBJ2-1; tentative D call: TRBD2 (6 bases). The V gene's germline CDR1 is MNHNS and CDR2 SASEGT. V was pared by 0 bases and J by 5 bases, with 14 bases between. The CDR3 is made up of 16 amino acids.

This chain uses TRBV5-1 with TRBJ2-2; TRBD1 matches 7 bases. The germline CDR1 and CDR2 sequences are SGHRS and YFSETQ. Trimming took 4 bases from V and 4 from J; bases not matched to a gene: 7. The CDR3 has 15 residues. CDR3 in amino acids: CASSDGTVSTGELFF. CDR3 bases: TGCGCCAGCAGCGACGGGACAGTAAGCACCGGGGAGCTGTTTTTT.

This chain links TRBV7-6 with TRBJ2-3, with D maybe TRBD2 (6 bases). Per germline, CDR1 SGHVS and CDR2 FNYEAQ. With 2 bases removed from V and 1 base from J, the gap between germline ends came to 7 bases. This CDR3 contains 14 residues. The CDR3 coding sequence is TGTGCCAGCAGCTTACCGGGGGGCACAGATACGCAGTATTTT. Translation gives CASSLPGGTDTQYF.

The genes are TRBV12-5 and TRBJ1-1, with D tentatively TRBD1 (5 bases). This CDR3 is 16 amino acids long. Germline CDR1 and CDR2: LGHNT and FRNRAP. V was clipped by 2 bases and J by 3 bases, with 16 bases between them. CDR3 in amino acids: CASGLSSGLSYTEAFF. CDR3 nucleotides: TGTGCTAGTGGTTTGTCCTCGGGACTGTCATACACTGAAGCTTTCTTT. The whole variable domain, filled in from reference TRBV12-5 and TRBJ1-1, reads DARVTQTPRHKVTEMGQEVTMRCQPILGHNTVFWYRQTMMQGLELLAYFRNRAPLDDSGMPKDRFSAEMPDATLATLKIQPSEPRDSAVYFCASGLSSGLSYTEAFFGQGTRLTVV.

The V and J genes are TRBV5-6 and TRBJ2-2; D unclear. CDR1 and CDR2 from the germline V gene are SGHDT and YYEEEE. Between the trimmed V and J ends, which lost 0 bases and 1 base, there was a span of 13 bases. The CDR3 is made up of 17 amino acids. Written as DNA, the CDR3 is TGTGCCAGCAGCTTGGATTTTGGCTACGAGAACACCGGGGAGCTGTTTTTT. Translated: CASSLDFGYENTGELFF.

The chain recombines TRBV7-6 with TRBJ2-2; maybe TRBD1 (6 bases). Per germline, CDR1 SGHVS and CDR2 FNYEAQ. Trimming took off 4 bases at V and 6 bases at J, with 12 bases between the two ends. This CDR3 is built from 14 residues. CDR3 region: CASSSTGMPGELFF. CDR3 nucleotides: TGTGCCAGCAGCTCAACAGGGATGCCCGGGGAGCTGTTTTTT.

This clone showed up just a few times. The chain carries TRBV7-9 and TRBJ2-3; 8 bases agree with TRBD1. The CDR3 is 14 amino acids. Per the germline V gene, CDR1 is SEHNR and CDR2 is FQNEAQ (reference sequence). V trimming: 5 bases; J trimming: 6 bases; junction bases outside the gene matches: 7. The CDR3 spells CASSVSQGADTQYF. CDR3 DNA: TGTGCCAGCAGCGTAAGCCAGGGGGCGGATACGCAGTATTTT.

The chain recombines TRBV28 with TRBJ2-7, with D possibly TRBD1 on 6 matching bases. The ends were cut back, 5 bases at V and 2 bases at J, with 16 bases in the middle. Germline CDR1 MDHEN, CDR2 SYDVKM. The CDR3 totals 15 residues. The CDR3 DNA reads TGTGCCAGCAGTCCCCGACAGGCTGGTACCTACGAGCAGTACTTC. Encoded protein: CASSPRQAGTYEQYF. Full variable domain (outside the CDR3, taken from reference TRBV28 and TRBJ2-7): DVKVTQSSRYLVKRTGEKVFLECVQDMDHENMFWYRQDPGLGLRLIYFSYDVKMKEKGDIPEGYSVSREKKERFSLILESASTNQTSMYLCASSPRQAGTYEQYFGPGTRLTVT.

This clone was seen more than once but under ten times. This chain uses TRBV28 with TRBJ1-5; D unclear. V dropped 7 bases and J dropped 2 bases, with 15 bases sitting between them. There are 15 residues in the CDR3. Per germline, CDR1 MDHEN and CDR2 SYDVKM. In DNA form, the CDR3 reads TGTGCCAGCAAAGGCGAAGTTGGGGGCAATCAGCCCCAGCATTTT. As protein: CASKGEVGGNQPQHF.

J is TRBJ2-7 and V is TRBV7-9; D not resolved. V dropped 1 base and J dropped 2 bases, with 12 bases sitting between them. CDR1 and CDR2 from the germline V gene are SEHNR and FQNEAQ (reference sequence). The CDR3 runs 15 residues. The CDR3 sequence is CASSLGPALTYEQYF. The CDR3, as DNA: TGTGCCAGCAGCTTAGGTCCAGCCTTAACCTACGAGCAGTACTTC.

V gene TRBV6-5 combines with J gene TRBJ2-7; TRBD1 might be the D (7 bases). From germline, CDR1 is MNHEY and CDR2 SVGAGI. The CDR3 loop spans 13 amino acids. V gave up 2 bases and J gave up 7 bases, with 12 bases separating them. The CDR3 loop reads CASSYPGGREQYF. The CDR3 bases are TGTGCCAGCAGTTACCCAGGGGGGCGGGAGCAGTACTTC.

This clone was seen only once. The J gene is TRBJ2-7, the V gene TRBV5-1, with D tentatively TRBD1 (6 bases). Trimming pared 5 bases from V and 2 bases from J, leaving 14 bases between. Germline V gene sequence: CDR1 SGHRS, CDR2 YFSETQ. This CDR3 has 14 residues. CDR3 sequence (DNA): TGCGCCAGCAGACCAGGACAGACTACCTACGAGCAGTACTTC. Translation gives CASRPGQTTYEQYF. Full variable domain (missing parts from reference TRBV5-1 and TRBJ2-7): KAGVTQTPRYLIKTRGQQVTLSCSPISGHRSVSWYQQTPGQGLQFLFEYFSETQRNKGNFPGRFSGRQFSNSRSEMNVSTLELGDSALYLCASRPGQTTYEQYFGPGTRLTVT.

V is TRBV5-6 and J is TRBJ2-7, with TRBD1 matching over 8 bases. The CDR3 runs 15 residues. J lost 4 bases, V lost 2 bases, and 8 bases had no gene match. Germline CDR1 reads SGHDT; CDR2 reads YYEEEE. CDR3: CASSFGQQGVYEQYF. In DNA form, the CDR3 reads TGTGCCAGCAGCTTCGGGCAACAGGGGGTTTACGAGCAGTACTTC. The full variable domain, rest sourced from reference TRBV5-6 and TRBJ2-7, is DAGVTQSPTHLIKTRGQQVTLRCSPKSGHDTVSWYQQALGQGPQFIFQYYEEEERQRGNFPDRFSGHQFPNYSSELNVNALLLGDSALYLCASSFGQQGVYEQYFGPGTRLTVT.

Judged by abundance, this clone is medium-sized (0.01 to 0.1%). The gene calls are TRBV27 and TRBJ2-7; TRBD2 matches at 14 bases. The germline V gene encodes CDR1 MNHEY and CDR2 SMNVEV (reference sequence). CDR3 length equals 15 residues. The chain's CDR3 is CDGGLAGDGYPEQYF. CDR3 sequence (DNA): TGTGATGGGGGACTAGCGGGAGATGGGTATCCCGAGCAGTACTTC.

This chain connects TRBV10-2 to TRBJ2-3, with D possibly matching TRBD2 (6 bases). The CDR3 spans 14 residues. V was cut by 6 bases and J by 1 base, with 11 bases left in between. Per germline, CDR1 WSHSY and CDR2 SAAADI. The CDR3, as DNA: TGCGCCAGCAGCTTCGGGAGCCGCACAGATACGCAGTATTTT. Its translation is CASSFGSRTDTQYF.

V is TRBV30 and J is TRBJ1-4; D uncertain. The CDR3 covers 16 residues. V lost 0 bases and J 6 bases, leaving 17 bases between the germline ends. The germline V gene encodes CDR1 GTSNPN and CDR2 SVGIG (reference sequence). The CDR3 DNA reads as TGTGCCTGGAGTGTACGGGGTCTCCTAGTGGATGAAAAACTGTTTTTT. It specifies CAWSVRGLLVDEKLFF.

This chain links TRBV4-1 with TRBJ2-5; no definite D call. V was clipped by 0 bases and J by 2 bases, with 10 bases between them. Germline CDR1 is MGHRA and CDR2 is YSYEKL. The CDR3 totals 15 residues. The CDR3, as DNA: TGCGCCAGCAGCCAAGATGGCAGGTTACAAGAGACCCAGTACTTC. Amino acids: CASSQDGRLQETQYF.

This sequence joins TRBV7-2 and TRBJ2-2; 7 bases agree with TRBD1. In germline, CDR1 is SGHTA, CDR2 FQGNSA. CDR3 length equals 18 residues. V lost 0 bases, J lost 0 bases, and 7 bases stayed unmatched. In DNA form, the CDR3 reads TGTGCCAGCAGCTTAGCAGTGGACAGGTTAGCGAACACCGGGGAGCTGTTTTTT. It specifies CASSLAVDRLANTGELFF.

As DNA, the CDR3 is TGTGCCAGTAGTCCCCCCGGCCATAGCAATCAGCCCCAGCATTTT. This codes for CASSPPGHSNQPQHF. The chain is built from TRBV19 and TRBJ1-5; no clear D. From germline, CDR1 is LNHDA and CDR2 SQIVND (reference sequence). The CDR3 has 15 amino acids. V was cut by 5 bases and J by 0 bases, with 11 bases left in between.

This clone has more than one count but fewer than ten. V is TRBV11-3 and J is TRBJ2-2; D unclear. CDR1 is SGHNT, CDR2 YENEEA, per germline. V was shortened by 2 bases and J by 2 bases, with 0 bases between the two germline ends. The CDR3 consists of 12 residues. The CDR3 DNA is TGTGCCAGCAGCTTAAACACCGGGGAGCTGTTTTTT. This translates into CASSLNTGELFF.